The 27 T cell receptor beta chains in this list originate from one sample, sequenced in a study of cytomegalovirus exposure and HLA in healthy donors. The PCR had 60 Vbeta and 13 Jbeta primers. Clones were read by immunoSEQ multiplex PCR, and TCRdb kept only the in-frame ones, dropping some. The repertoire holds over 150,000 clones, with 68% as singletons. Sequencing input: PBMCs. The receptor set was obtained from a woman aged 40-49 years in good health and CMV-seropositive.

In its sample, this clone was seen once. A read error may account for a junction end that differs from germline. The rearrangement uses TRBV27 and TRBJ1-2; 8 nucleotides align to TRBD1. Germline V gene lookup returns CDR1 MNHEY and CDR2 SMNVEV (reference sequence). This CDR3 is 15 amino acids long. CDR3 amino acids: CASSFQGAVGYGYPF. Written as DNA, the CDR3 is TGTGCCAGCAGTTTTCAGGGGGCGGTGGGCTATGGCTACCCCTTC.

This rearrangement joins TRBV23-1 to TRBJ2-1, with D tentatively TRBD2 (6 bases). TRBV23-1 is treated as an ORF (open reading frame) with a function not yet certain. The germline V and J ends were trimmed by 7 bases and 2 bases, with 18 bases remaining between them. This CDR3 region has 16 residues. CDR3 sequence reads: CASTPRIAVPYNEQFF. CDR3 nucleotide sequence: TGCGCCAGCACCCCCCGAATAGCGGTACCCTACAATGAGCAGTTCTTC.

This chain joins TRBV9 and TRBJ2-7; D gene ambiguous. Germline-derived CDR1 and CDR2 are SGDLS and YYNGEE. The CDR3 covers 13 residues. Trimming took off 0 bases at V and 6 bases at J, with 10 bases between the two ends. CDR3 sequence (DNA): TGTGCCAGCAGCGTAGAAGCGCGCTCCGAGCAGTACTTC. It yields the protein CASSVEARSEQYF.

This sequence joins TRBV6-5 and TRBJ2-5, with 12 bases matching TRBD2. The junction had 8 bases not matched to a gene; V was cut back by 7 bases and J by 5 bases. CDR1 and CDR2 (germline): MNHEY, SVGAGI. CDR3 length equals 15 residues. Here the CDR3 DNA reads TGTGCCAGCACCCTGAGACTAGCGGGGGTGGAGACCCAGTACTTC. This translates into CASTLRLAGVETQYF.

The table lists this clone with a count of one. The rearrangement joins TRBV7-9 to TRBJ1-2; D is possibly TRBD1 (6 bases). Germline V gene lookup returns CDR1 SEHNR and CDR2 FQNEAQ (reference sequence). The CDR3 length is 15 residues. The V end was cut by 4 bases, the J end by 8 bases, with 20 bases between. The CDR3 DNA reads as TGTGCCAGCAGCTCCAAGAAGGGCAGGGGATACGGCTACACCTTC. This gives the protein CASSSKKGRGYGYTF.

The chain combines TRBV11-2 with TRBJ1-3; tentatively, D is TRBD1 (5 bases). Deletions cut 0 bases from V and 5 bases from J, with 17 bases between. CDR3 length: 17 residues. The germline CDR1 and CDR2 sequences are SGHAT and FQNNGV. The CDR3 loop reads CASSLDREWTSRNTIYF. In DNA, the CDR3 is TGTGCCAGCAGCTTAGATCGGGAGTGGACATCCCGAAACACCATATATTTT.

This clone was picked up a small number of times. The J gene is TRBJ2-1, the V gene TRBV27, with 11 nucleotides matching TRBD2. V dropped 2 bases and J dropped 3; count of bases not matched to a gene: 9. This CDR3 has 18 amino acids. Germline V gene lookup returns CDR1 MNHEY and CDR2 SMNVEV (reference sequence). The CDR3 DNA reads as TGTGCCAGCAGTTTAAGAACTAGCGGGAGTTCGAACTACAATGAGCAGTTCTTC. Its translation is CASSLRTSGSSNYNEQFF.

The genes are TRBV6-5 and TRBJ2-3; 9 bases align to TRBD2. This CDR3 has 15 residues. The germline CDR1 and CDR2 sequences are MNHEY and SVGAGI. Losses at the gene ends were 4 bases for V and 4 bases for J; bases not matched to a gene: 6. DNA for the CDR3: TGTGCCAGCAGTTCGCCGGGACTAGCTGCAGATACGCAGTATTTT. Translating it yields CASSSPGLAADTQYF.

The chain joins TRBV7-2 to TRBJ2-5; 11 nucleotides align to TRBD2. The CDR3 totals 13 residues. Per germline, CDR1 SGHTA and CDR2 FQGNSA. The V segment lost 11 bases and the J segment 5 bases; nucleotides outside the gene matches: 7. The CDR3 sequence: CARSGGALETQYF. CDR3 nucleotides: TGTGCCCGTAGCGGGGGGGCCTTGGAGACCCAGTACTTC.

The table lists this clone with a few counts. The rearrangement links TRBV19 to TRBJ1-5; D perhaps matches TRBD1 (5 bases). CDR3 length: 15 residues. Germline lookup yields CDR1 LNHDA and CDR2 SQIVND (reference sequence). The germline V and J ends were trimmed by 10 bases and 2 bases, with 18 bases remaining between them. The CDR3: CATLMFAGGNQPQHF. The CDR3 DNA reads TGTGCCACTTTAATGTTTGCGGGGGGCAATCAGCCCCAGCATTTT.

The chain joins TRBV11-2 to TRBJ1-2; tentative D call: TRBD1 (5 bases). There are 15 residues in the CDR3. Germline CDR1 SGHAT, CDR2 FQNNGV. V was cut by 1 base and J by 4 bases, with 13 bases left in between. The CDR3 nucleotides read TGTGCCAGCAGCTTAGTTTCAGCTCAGGGCTATGGCTACACCTTC. Translating gives CASSLVSAQGYGYTF. The variable domain in full, with the rest retrieved from reference TRBV11-2 and TRBJ1-2, is EAGVAQSPRYKIIEKRQSVAFWCNPISGHATLYWYQQILGQGPKLLIQFQNNGVVDDSQLPKDRFSAERLKGVDSTLKIQPAKLEDSAVYLCASSLVSAQGYGYTFGSGTRLTVV.

This chain connects TRBV9 to TRBJ2-3; TRBD2 matches at 8 bases. CDR1 and CDR2 from the germline V gene are SGDLS and YYNGEE. J lost 5 bases, V lost 4 bases, and 12 bases had no gene match. The CDR3 extends over 16 amino acids. CDR3 sequence: CASSSGASGSEDTQYF. DNA for the CDR3: TGTGCCAGCAGCTCAGGTGCAAGCGGGAGCGAAGATACGCAGTATTTT.

The rearrangement joins TRBV4-3 to TRBJ1-2; 9 bases line up with TRBD1. Per germline, CDR1 LGHNA and CDR2 YSLEER. V dropped 3 bases and J dropped 4; count of bases not matched to a gene: 9. This CDR3 spans 16 amino acids. In DNA form, the CDR3 reads TGCGCCAGCAGCCAGGTTCTACAGGGGGCGGCCTATGGCTACACCTTC. This translates into CASSQVLQGAAYGYTF.

This chain links TRBV28 with TRBJ2-2; 7 bases line up with TRBD1. V lost 7 bases to trimming and J lost 3 bases; unmatched junction nucleotides: 11. Germline V CDR1 and CDR2: MDHEN, SYDVKM. The CDR3 has 16 amino acids. The DNA of the CDR3 is TGTGCCAGCAACTCCCCGGGACAGCCTTACACCGGGGAGCTGTTTTTT. Its translation: CASNSPGQPYTGELFF.

V is TRBV6-6 and J is TRBJ2-7; TRBD1 aligns across 9 bases. Germline CDR1 MNHNY, CDR2 SVGAGI (reference sequence). J gave up 6 bases and V 2 bases, and 8 bases lay outside the gene matches. The CDR3 length is 15 residues. CDR3 sequence reads: CASSYTSGQGSEQYF. CDR3 nucleotides: TGTGCCAGCAGTTACACCTCGGGACAGGGCAGCGAGCAGTACTTC.

The chain has TRBV19 and TRBJ1-4; 7 bases map to TRBD1. J was trimmed by 6 bases and V by 5 bases; bases with no gene match: 6. Germline V gene lookup returns CDR1 LNHDA and CDR2 SQIVND (reference sequence). This CDR3 is built from 14 residues. CDR3 region: CASSVQGWDEKLFF. Here the CDR3 DNA reads TGTGCCAGTAGTGTACAGGGGTGGGATGAAAAACTGTTTTTT.

The chain couples TRBV10-3 to TRBJ1-2; D unclear. Between the trimmed V and J ends, which lost 0 bases and 4 bases, there was a span of 9 bases. Germline assignment: CDR1 ENHRY and CDR2 SYGVKD. CDR3 length: 14 residues. CDR3 sequence reads: CAISESRDTYGYTF. In DNA form, the CDR3 reads TGTGCCATCAGTGAGTCGCGAGACACCTATGGCTACACCTTC.

About this clone: The sample holds other DNA sequences that translate to the same CDR3. This chain uses TRBV25-1 with TRBJ1-4, with D tentatively TRBD1 (5 bases). Germline CDR1 reads MGHDK; CDR2 reads SYGVNS. This CDR3 is built from 14 residues. V lost 6 bases, J lost 10 bases, and 18 bases lay in between. DNA for the CDR3: TGTGCCAGCAGAAACGGGCAGGGCGATACAAAACTGTTTTTT. Its translation: CASRNGQGDTKLFF.

This clone was seen more than once but under ten times. The chain employs TRBV11-2 and TRBJ1-4, with 8 bases fitting TRBD1. The V gene end was trimmed by 4 bases and the J gene end by 7 bases; junction bases not matched to a gene: 5. Per the germline V gene, CDR1 is SGHAT and CDR2 is FQNNGV. The CDR3 is made up of 14 amino acids. CDR3 loop: CASSSDRVPEKLFF. The CDR3 region has the DNA TGTGCCAGCAGCTCGGACAGGGTTCCTGAAAAACTGTTTTTT.

The V gene is TRBV7-9, the J gene TRBJ2-3; D unresolved. This CDR3 comprises 11 residues. Germline lookup yields CDR1 SEHNR and CDR2 FQNEAQ (reference sequence). The CDR3 reads CSSSFPDTQYF. CDR3 nucleotide sequence: TGTTCAAGCAGCTTCCCGGATACGCAGTATTTT.

The genes are TRBV5-1 and TRBJ1-1; the D is unclear. The V and J ends lost 3 bases and 3 bases respectively, with 9 bases between them. The CDR3 consists of 13 residues. Per the germline V gene, CDR1 is SGHRS and CDR2 is YFSETQ. The CDR3 DNA is TGCGCCAGCAGCTACGGGGAGGACACTGAAGCTTTCTTT. It yields the protein CASSYGEDTEAFF. The entire variable domain, with the rest obtained from reference TRBV5-1 and TRBJ1-1, is as follows: KAGVTQTPRYLIKTRGQQVTLSCSPISGHRSVSWYQQTPGQGLQFLFEYFSETQRNKGNFPGRFSGRQFSNSRSEMNVSTLELGDSALYLCASSYGEDTEAFFGQGTRLTVV.

This rearrangement joins TRBV10-3 to TRBJ2-1, with 8 positions matching TRBD1. From germline, CDR1 is ENHRY and CDR2 SYGVKD. The CDR3 has 15 residues. Trimming cost V 7 bases and J 3 bases; bases outside gene matches: 8. In DNA form, the CDR3 reads TGTGCCATCAATCCGGGACAGGCCCTCTACAATGAGCAGTTCTTC. This gives the protein CAINPGQALYNEQFF.

The chain carries TRBV7-9 and TRBJ1-1, with TRBD1 as a possible D gene (6 bases). V was pared by 5 bases and J by 2 bases, with 12 bases between. Germline CDR1 SEHNR, CDR2 FQNEAQ (reference sequence). This CDR3 is built from 14 residues. CDR3 amino acids: CASSRRGGNTEAFF. The CDR3 DNA is TGTGCCAGCAGCCGAAGGGGGGGTAACACTGAAGCTTTCTTT. The variable domain in full, with the rest retrieved from reference TRBV7-9 and TRBJ1-1, is DTGVSQNPRHKITKRGQNVTFRCDPISEHNRLYWYRQTLGQGPEFLTYFQNEAQLEKSRLLSDRFSAERPKGSFSTLEIQRTEQGDSAMYLCASSRRGGNTEAFFGQGTRLTVV.

This clone was counted once. The rearrangement uses TRBV5-1 and TRBJ2-7; unclear D gene. The CDR3 totals 13 residues. CDR1 SGHRS and CDR2 YFSETQ come from the germline V gene. With 3 bases removed from V and 4 bases from J, the gap between germline ends came to 11 bases. This CDR3 is CASSSTLEYEQYF. DNA for the CDR3: TGCGCCAGCAGCTCTACTTTGGAGTACGAGCAGTACTTC.

The chain has TRBV28 and TRBJ1-2, with D perhaps TRBD1 (5 bases). The CDR3 contains 11 residues. The germline V gene encodes CDR1 MDHEN and CDR2 SYDVKM. Trimming cost V 3 bases and J 8 bases, with 7 bases left between them. The CDR3 bases are TGTGCCAGCAGTTTTGGGGCGGGCTACACCTTC. Translating it yields CASSFGAGYTF.

The genes are TRBV7-2 and TRBJ2-1, with D perhaps matching TRBD2 (5 bases). CDR3 size: 14 residues. Germline V lookup: CDR1 SGHTA, CDR2 FQGNSA. Trimming cost V 5 bases and J 4 bases, with 12 bases left between them. The CDR3 region is CASSRMDLYNEQFF. For the CDR3, the DNA is TGTGCCAGCAGCCGCATGGACTTGTACAATGAGCAGTTCTTC.

Only a few counts were recorded for this clone. The genes are TRBV4-3 and TRBJ2-3; the D gene is possibly TRBD2 (7 bases). The CDR3 is made up of 16 amino acids. Germline V gene lookup returns CDR1 LGHNA and CDR2 YSLEER. V was shortened by 0 bases and J by 3 bases, with 13 bases between the two germline ends. Written as DNA, the CDR3 is TGCGCCAGCAGCCAAGATCGGGGAGGGGGAACAGATACGCAGTATTTT. Its translation is CASSQDRGGGTDTQYF.